The rows below give T cell receptor beta chains drawn from one sample of a study of shared clonotypes between healthy human individuals. The table came from immunoSEQ multiplex PCR; TCRdb's copy has only in-frame clones and leaves some out. Altogether about 2.2 million clones are present, around 93% being singletons, with the ten largest covering around 1.7%. Specimen: naive CD8+ T cells from PBMCs. The receptor set was obtained from a man aged 18 to 29 in good health. Some clones in this sample may be carry-over from other donors' samples. CDR3s include the opening cysteine and the closing phenylalanine or tryptophan. Each record gives: J gene, V gene, D gene, clone size, CDR3 DNA, CDR3 protein. A D gene is named only where the DNA matches it firmly. Size tells how often a clone was seen (once, few, many) or the class of an expanded clone, and some rows leave it out.

>TRBJ1-1|TRBV27|-|-
TGTGCCAGCAGTTTAACGGGGCAAAACACTGAAGCTTTCTTT
CASSLTGQNTEAFF
>TRBJ1-1|TRBV5-1|-|-
TGCGCCAGCAGCTTTGGATCCGAGTTAGTGAACACTGAAGCTTTCTTT
CASSFGSELVNTEAFF
>TRBJ2-3|TRBV7-9|-|-
TGTGCCAGCAGCTTCCCTAGGGATGGCACAGATACGCAGTATTTT
CASSFPRDGTDTQYF
>TRBJ1-5|TRBV28|-|-
TGTGCCAGCAGACAGTTGACTCCGCAGCCCCAGCATTTT
CASRQLTPQPQHF
>TRBJ2-3|TRBV7-3|TRBD2|-
TGTGCCAGCAGCTTGTTAGCGGGACCCACAGATACGCAGTATTTT
CASSLLAGPTDTQYF
>TRBJ1-1|TRBV27|-|few
TGTGCCAGCAGTTTAGAGGAGAACACTGAAGCTTTCTTT
CASSLEENTEAFF
>TRBJ1-4|TRBV15|-|-
TGTGCCACCAGCAGGGCTGGGGGGGGTCAGGAAAAACTGTTTTTT
CATSRAGGGQEKLFF
>TRBJ2-7|TRBV9|-|once
TGTGCCAGCAGCGGGGACGGTACCTACGAGCAGTACTTC
CASSGDGTYEQYF
>TRBJ1-1|TRBV7-6|TRBD1|-
TGTGCCAGCAGCCCCAGGGAAGGACAGGGGCCCACTGAAGCTTTCTTT
CASSPREGQGPTEAFF
>TRBJ2-1|TRBV7-9|TRBD2|-
TGTGCCAGCAGCTTCCCCAGCGGGCAACGGGGGGAGTTCTTC
CASSFPSGQRGEFF
>TRBJ1-4|TRBV30|-|-
TGTGCCTGGAGTGTACTGAGAGACAGCGGTAATGAAAAACTGTTTTTT
CAWSVLRDSGNEKLFF
>TRBJ2-5|TRBV11-2|-|-
TGTGCCAGCAGCTTAGGGGCGGAGTGGGGGGAGACCCAGTACTTC
CASSLGAEWGETQYF
>TRBJ2-7|TRBV7-2|-|-
TGTGCCAGCAGCTTCGGGGTAGCCTACGAGCAGTACTTC
CASSFGVAYEQYF
>TRBJ2-7|TRBV9|-|once
TGTGCCAGCAGCCCCTCGGGGAGAGTCTACGAGCAGTACTTC
CASSPSGRVYEQYF
>TRBJ2-1|TRBV27|-|-
TGTGCCAGCAGTCGGGACTTCTCCTACAATGAGCAGTTCTTC
CASSRDFSYNEQFF
>TRBJ1-5|TRBV27|-|once
TGTGCCAGCAGTCCACACGACGGTGGCAATCAGCCCCAGCATTTT
CASSPHDGGNQPQHF
>TRBJ1-1|TRBV6-5|-|once
TGTGCCAGCAGTGCTGCAGGGTACACTGAAGCTTTCTTT
CASSAAGYTEAFF
>TRBJ1-2|TRBV2|-|few
TGTGCCAGCAGCTTACAGGGATCCCCCTATGGCTACACCTTC
CASSLQGSPYGYTF
>TRBJ1-1|TRBV7-9|-|-
TGTGCCAGCAGCCAGGGGACTACTGCAGCTTTCTTT
CASSQGTTAAFF
>TRBJ2-5|TRBV9|TRBD2|-
TGTGCCAGCAGCGGAAGTAGCGGGCGCCAAGAGACCCAGTACTTC
CASSGSSGRQETQYF
>TRBJ1-1|TRBV4-2|TRBD1|-
TGTGCCAGCAGCCATGGGACAGGGGCGGGGACCCGGAGCATGAACACTGAAGCTTTCTTT
CASSHGTGAGTRSMNTEAFF
>TRBJ2-7|TRBV19|TRBD2|-
TGTGCCAGTAGCCTGTGGGCTAGCGGGAGCGAGCAGTACTTC
CASSLWASGSEQYF
>TRBJ1-4|TRBV28|-|-
TGTGCCAGCAGTCTGGGGTCACCCGAAAAACTGTTTTTT
CASSLGSPEKLFF
>TRBJ2-3|TRBV28|TRBD1|once
TGTGCCAGCAGTTTGACAGGGTCCTACACAGATACGCAGTATTTT
CASSLTGSYTDTQYF
>TRBJ2-7|TRBV27|-|-
TGTGCCAGCAACCCCCTCTTCCCGTCGGACGAGCAGTACTTC
CASNPLFPSDEQYF
>TRBJ1-2|TRBV19|-|-
TGTGCCACCGACGATGGCGGTTATGGCTACACCTTC
CATDDGGYGYTF
>TRBJ1-1|TRBV2|-|once
TGTGCCAGCAGTGAAAGATGGACAGTTAACACTGAAGCTTTCTTT
CASSERWTVNTEAFF
>TRBJ2-1|TRBV5-1|TRBD2|-
TGCGCCAGCAGCTTGGCGCTAGCGGAGAACTACAATGAGCAGTTCTTC
CASSLALAENYNEQFF
>TRBJ2-5|TRBV7-6|TRBD2|-
TGTGCCAGCAGCTTACTAGCGGGCATTATGTACCAAGAGACCCAGTACTTC
CASSLLAGIMYQETQYF
>TRBJ2-7|TRBV25-1|-|-
TGTGCCAGCAGTGAATTGGCATCGTATGGCGAGCAGTACTTC
CASSELASYGEQYF
>TRBJ2-7|TRBV10-3|-|-
TGTGCCATCAGTGAGTCCGGTGTAAGGGACTACGAGCAGTACTTC
CAISESGVRDYEQYF
>TRBJ2-7|TRBV27|-|-
TGTGCCAGCAGCACCGGGACGCACTCCTACGAGCAGTACTTC
CASSTGTHSYEQYF
>TRBJ1-1|TRBV9|TRBD1|-
TGTGCCAGCAGCGCAGCGGACAGGGGAACTGAAGCTTTCTTT
CASSAADRGTEAFF
>TRBJ1-2|TRBV19|-|once
TGTGCCGTTACAGGGAGTTTTGGCTACACCTTC
CAVTGSFGYTF
>TRBJ2-7|TRBV27|TRBD1|-
TGTGCCAGCAGTTTCTCCCCCGGACAGGGTGGCGAGCAGTACTTC
CASSFSPGQGGEQYF
>TRBJ2-1|TRBV7-9|TRBD1|-
TGTGCCAGCAGCAAGGGGGCCGGTTCCTACAATGAGCAGTTCTTC
CASSKGAGSYNEQFF
>TRBJ2-1|TRBV28|TRBD1|-
TGTGCCAGCAGTTTATCGGGACAGGGACCTTACAATGAGCAGTTCTTC
CASSLSGQGPYNEQFF
>TRBJ1-2|TRBV19|TRBD1|-
TGTGCCACCCTGGACAGGGGATTTTATGGCTACACCTTC
CATLDRGFYGYTF
>TRBJ1-5|TRBV11-2|-|-
TGTGCCAGCAGCTTGCCGGGGGGAGGACAGCCCCAGCATTTT
CASSLPGGGQPQHF
>TRBJ2-1|TRBV27|-|-
TGTGCCAGTAACCCAACAGCGGGCGGTTACAATGAGCAGTTCTTC
CASNPTAGGYNEQFF